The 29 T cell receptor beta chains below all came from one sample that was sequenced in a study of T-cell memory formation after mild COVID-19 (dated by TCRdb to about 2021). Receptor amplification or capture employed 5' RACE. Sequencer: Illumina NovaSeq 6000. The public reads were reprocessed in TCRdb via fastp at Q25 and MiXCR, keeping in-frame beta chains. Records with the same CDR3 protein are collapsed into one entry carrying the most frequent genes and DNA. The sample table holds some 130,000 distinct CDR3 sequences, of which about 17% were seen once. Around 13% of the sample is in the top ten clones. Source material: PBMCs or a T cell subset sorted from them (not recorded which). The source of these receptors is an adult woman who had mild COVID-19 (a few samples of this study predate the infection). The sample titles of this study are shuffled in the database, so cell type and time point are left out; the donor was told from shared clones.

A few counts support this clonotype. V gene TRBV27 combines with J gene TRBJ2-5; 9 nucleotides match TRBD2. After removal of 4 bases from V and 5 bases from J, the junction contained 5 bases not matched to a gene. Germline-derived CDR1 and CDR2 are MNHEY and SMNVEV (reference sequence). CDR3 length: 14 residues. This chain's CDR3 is CASSSILAGETQYF. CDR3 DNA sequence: TGTGCCAGCAGTTCTATTCTAGCGGGGGAGACCCAGTACTTC.

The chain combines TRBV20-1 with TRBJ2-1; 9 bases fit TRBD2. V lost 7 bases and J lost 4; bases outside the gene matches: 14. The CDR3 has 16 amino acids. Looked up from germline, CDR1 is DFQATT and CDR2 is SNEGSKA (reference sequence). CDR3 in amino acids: CSGIDGGSGGYNEQFF. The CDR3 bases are TGCAGTGGTATAGACGGCGGGAGCGGGGGGTACAATGAGCAGTTCTTC.

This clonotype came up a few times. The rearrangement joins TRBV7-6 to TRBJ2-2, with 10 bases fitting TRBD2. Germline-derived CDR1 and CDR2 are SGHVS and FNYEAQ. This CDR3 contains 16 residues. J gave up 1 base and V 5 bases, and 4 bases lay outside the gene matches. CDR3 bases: TGTGCCAGCAGCCTCCGGACTAGCGGGAACACCGGGGAGCTGTTTTTT. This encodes CASSLRTSGNTGELFF.

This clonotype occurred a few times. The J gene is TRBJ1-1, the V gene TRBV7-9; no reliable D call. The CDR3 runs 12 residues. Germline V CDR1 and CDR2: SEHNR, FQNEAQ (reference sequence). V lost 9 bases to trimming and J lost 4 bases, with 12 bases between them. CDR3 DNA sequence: TGTGCCAGTATAGATACTTTCACTGAAGCTTTCTTT. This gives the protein CASIDTFTEAFF.

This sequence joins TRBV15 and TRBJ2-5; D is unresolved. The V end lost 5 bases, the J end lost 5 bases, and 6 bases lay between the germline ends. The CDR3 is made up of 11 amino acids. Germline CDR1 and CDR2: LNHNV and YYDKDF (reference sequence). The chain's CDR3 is CATSAVETQYF. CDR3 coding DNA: TGTGCCACCAGCGCCGTGGAGACCCAGTACTTC. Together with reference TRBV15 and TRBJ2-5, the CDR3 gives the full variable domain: DAMVIQNPRYQVTQFGKPVTLSCSQTLNHNVMYWYQQKSSQAPKLLFHYYDKDFNNEADTPDNFQSRRPNTSFCFLDIRSPGLGDTAMYLCATSAVETQYFGPGTRLLVL.

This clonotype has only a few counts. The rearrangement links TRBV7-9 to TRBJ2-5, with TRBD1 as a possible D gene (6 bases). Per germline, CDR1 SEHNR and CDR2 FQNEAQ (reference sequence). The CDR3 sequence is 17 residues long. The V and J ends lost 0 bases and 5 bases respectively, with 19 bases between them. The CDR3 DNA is TGTGCCAGCAGCTTAGCTGGCAGGGGAATGTACATGGAGACCCAGTACTTC. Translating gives CASSLAGRGMYMETQYF.

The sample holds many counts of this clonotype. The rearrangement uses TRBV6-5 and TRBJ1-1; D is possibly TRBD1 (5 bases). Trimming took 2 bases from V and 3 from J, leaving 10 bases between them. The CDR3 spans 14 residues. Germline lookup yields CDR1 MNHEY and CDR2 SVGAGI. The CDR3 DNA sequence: TGTGCCAGCAGTTACGCGGGGGAGTACACTGAAGCTTTCTTT. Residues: CASSYAGEYTEAFF.

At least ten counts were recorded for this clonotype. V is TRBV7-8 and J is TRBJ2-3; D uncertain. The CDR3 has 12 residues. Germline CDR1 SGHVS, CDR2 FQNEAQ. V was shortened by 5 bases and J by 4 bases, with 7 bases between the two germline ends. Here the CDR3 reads CASSPPPDTQYF. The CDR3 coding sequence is TGTGCCAGCAGCCCCCCCCCAGATACGCAGTATTTT.

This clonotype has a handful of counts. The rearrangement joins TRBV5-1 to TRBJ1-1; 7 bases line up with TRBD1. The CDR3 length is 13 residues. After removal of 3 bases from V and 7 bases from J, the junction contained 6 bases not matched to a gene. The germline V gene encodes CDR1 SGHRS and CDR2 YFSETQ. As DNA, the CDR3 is TGCGCCAGCAGCTGGGACAGCCGGAGTGAAGCTTTCTTT. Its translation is CASSWDSRSEAFF.

The CDR3 region is CSVESGINTGELFF. The CDR3 region has the DNA TGCAGCGTTGAAAGCGGGATAAACACCGGGGAGCTGTTTTTT. The rearrangement uses TRBV29-1 and TRBJ2-2, with 7 bases that match TRBD2. CDR3 size: 14 residues. From germline, CDR1 is SQVTM and CDR2 ANQGSEA. After removal of 2 bases from V and 2 bases from J, the junction contained 2 bases not matched to a gene.

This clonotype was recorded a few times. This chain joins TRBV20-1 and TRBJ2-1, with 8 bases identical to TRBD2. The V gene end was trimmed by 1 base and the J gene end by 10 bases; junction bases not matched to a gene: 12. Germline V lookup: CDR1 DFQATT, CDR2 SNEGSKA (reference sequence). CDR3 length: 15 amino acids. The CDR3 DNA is TGCAGTGCTAGAGCTGACAGCCCGGGACTAGGGGAGCAGTTCTTC. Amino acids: CSARADSPGLGEQFF.

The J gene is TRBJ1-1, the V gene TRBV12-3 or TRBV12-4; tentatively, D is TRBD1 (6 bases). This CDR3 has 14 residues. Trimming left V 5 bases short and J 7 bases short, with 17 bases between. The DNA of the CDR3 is TGTGCCAGCAGTCCTCACAGGACAGCTTATGAAGCTTTCTTT. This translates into CASSPHRTAYEAFF.

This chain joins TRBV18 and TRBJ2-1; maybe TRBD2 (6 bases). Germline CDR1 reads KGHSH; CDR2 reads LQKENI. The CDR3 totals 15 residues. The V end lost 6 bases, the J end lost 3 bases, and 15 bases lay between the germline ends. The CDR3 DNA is TGTGCCAGCTCCGCCCGGGTTAGCGGCTACAATGAGCAGTTCTTC. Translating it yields CASSARVSGYNEQFF.

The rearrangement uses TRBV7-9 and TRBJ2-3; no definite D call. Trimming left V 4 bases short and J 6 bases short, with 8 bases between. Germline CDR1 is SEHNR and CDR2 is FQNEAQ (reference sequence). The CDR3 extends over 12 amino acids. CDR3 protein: CASSSQRDTQYF. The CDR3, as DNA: TGTGCCAGCAGCTCTCAGAGGGATACGCAGTATTTT. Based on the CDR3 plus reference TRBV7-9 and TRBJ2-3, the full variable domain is DTGVSQNPRHKITKRGQNVTFRCDPISEHNRLYWYRQTLGQGPEFLTYFQNEAQLEKSRLLSDRFSAERPKGSFSTLEIQRTEQGDSAMYLCASSSQRDTQYFGPGTRLTVL.

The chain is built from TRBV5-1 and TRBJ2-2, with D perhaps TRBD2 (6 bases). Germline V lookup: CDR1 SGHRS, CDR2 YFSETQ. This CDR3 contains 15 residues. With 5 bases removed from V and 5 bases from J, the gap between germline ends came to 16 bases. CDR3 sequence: CASRKAVAGTGELFF. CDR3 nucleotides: TGCGCCAGCAGAAAAGCGGTGGCGGGGACCGGGGAGCTGTTTTTT.

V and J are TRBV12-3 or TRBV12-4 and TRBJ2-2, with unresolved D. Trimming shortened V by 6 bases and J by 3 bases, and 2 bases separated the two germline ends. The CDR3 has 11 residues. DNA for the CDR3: TGTGCCAGCAGGTACACCGGGGAGCTGTTTTTT. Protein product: CASRYTGELFF.

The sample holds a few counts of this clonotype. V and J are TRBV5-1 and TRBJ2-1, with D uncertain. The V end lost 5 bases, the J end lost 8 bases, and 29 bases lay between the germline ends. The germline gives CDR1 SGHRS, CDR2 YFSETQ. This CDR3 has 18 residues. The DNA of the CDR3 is TGCGCCAGCAGAGTGGGCCCGGGTGCCTACCGCTTTAGGTATGAGCAGTTCTTC. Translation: CASRVGPGAYRFRYEQFF.

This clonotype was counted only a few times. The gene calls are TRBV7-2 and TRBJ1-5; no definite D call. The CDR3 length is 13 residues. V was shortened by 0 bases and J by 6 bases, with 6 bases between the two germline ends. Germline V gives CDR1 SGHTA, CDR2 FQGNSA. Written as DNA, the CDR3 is TGTGCCAGCAGCTTAGCGCGGGGTCAGCCCCAGCATTTT. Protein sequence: CASSLARGQPQHF.

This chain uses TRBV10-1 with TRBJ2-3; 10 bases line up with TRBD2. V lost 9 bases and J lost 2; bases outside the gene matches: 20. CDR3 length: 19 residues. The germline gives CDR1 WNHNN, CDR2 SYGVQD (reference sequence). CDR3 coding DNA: TGCGCCAGGAGAATTACGGAGTTGGGACTAGCGAGAGTCACAGATACGCAGTATTTT. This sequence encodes CARRITELGLARVTDTQYF.

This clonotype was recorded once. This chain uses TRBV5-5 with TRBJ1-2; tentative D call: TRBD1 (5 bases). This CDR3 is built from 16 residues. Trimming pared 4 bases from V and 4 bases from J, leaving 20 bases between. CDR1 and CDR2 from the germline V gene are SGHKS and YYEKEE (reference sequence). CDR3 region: CASSKITGRRIYGYTF. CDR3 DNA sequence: TGTGCCAGCAGCAAAATCACGGGACGGAGAATCTATGGCTACACCTTC.

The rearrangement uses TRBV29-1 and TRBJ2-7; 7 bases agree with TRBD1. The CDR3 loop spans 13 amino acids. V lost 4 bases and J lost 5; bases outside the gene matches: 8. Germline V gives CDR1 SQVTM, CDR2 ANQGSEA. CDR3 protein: CSVVRDSLNEQYF. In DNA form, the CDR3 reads TGCAGCGTTGTCCGGGACAGCCTAAACGAGCAGTACTTC.

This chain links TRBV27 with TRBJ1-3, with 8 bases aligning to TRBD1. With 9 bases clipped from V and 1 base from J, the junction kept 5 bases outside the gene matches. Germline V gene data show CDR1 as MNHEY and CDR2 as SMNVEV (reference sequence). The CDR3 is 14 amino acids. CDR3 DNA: TGTGCCAGTAAAGGACAGGGTTCTGGAAACACCATATATTTT. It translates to CASKGQGSGNTIYF.

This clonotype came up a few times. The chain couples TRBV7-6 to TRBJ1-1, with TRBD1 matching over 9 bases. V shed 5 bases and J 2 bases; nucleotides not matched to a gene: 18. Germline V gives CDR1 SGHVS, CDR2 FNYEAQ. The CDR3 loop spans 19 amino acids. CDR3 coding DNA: TGTGCCAGCAGCCGAACGCGTGGTGGGACAGGGCCAGACAACACTGAAGCTTTCTTT. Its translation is CASSRTRGGTGPDNTEAFF.

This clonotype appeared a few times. CDR3 in DNA: TGTGCCAGCAGCTTGCCTGGAAACACCATATATTTT. It is translated as CASSLPGNTIYF. The chain joins TRBV5-6 to TRBJ1-3; D unclear. The CDR3 is made up of 12 amino acids. The V gene lost 1 base and the J gene lost 2 bases, with 1 base spanning the gap. Germline CDR1 is SGHDT and CDR2 is YYEEEE.

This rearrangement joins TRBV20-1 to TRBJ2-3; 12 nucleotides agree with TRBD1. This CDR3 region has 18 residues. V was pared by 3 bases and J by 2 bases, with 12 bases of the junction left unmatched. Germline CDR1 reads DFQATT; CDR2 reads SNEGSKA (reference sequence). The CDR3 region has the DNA TGCAGTGCTAGTAAGGGACAGGGGGCTGTCGGGGCCACAGATACGCAGTATTTT. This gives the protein CSASKGQGAVGATDTQYF.

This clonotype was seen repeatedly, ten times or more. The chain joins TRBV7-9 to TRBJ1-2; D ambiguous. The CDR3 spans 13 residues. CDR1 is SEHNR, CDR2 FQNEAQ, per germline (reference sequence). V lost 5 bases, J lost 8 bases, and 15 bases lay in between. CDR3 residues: CASSGGRLGGYTF. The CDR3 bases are TGTGCCAGCAGCGGCGGGCGTCTGGGGGGCTACACCTTC.

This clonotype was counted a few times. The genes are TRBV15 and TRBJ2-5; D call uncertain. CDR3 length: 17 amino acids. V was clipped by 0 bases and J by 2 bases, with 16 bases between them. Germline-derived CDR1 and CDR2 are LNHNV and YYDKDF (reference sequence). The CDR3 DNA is TGTGCCACCAGCAGAGATCGGACCGCCGTCGGGCAAGAGACCCAGTACTTC. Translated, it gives CATSRDRTAVGQETQYF.

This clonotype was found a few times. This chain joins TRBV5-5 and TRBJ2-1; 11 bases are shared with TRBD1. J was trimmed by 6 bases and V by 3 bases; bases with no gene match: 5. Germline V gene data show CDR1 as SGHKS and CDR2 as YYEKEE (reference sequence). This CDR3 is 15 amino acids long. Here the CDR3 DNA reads TGTGCCAGCAGCTCCGGACAGGGGGCGTTCAATGAGCAGTTCTTC. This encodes CASSSGQGAFNEQFF.

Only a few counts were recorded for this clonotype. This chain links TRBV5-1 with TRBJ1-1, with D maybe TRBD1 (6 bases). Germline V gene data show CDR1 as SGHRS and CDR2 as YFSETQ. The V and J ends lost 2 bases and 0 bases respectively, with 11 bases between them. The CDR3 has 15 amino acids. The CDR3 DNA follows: TGCGCCAGCAGCTTCACAGGGATGGTGAACACTGAAGCTTTCTTT. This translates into CASSFTGMVNTEAFF.